Below are 29 T cell receptor beta chains sequenced from a single sample in a study of Ad26.COV2.S vaccination and SARS-CoV-2 variants (TCRdb year 2021). Library preparation used the immunoSEQ multiplex PCR assay. The clones in this table, taken by TCRdb from immuneACCESS, are in-frame only. Not every clone is retained; where verified, under half of the shortfall comes from an unresolved V gene, and the cause of the rest is unknown. This sample holds some 300,000 clones; roughly 86% were observed only once. The leading ten clones occupy around 2% of the sample. Interpreted using the paper, the treatment or condition label stands for: some 20 received Ad26.COV2.S at low or high dose, single or two shots; roughly five received placebo; per-sample allocation not given. For vaccine and placebo recipients, the sequenced repertoires came from samples collected on day 63 after the first injection. The specimen comprised peripheral blood, sampled in a trial of Ad26.COV2.S vaccine versus placebo. These receptors were collected from a person between 18 and 65 years old who received the Ad26.COV2.S COVID-19 vaccine or a placebo.

The chain recombines TRBV4-1 with TRBJ2-7; 9 bases are shared with TRBD2. This CDR3 is 15 amino acids long. Germline V CDR1 and CDR2: MGHRA, YSYEKL. Losses at the gene ends were 1 base for V and 4 bases for J; bases not matched to a gene: 5. The CDR3 DNA reads as TGCGCCAGCAGCCAAGGGGGACTAGCTCGTTACGAGCAGTACTTC. Translated, it gives CASSQGGLARYEQYF.

The gene calls are TRBV7-2 and TRBJ2-2, with 11 bases that match TRBD1. CDR1 is SGHTA and CDR2 is FQGNSA in the germline V gene. Losses at the gene ends were 0 bases for V and 6 bases for J; bases not matched to a gene: 3. There are 16 residues in the CDR3. The CDR3 sequence is CASSLAGTGGAGELFF. The CDR3 nucleotides are TGTGCCAGCAGCTTAGCCGGGACAGGGGGGGCCGGGGAGCTGTTTTTT.

This chain connects TRBV9 to TRBJ2-1; weak D call: TRBD1 (6 bases). Germline V lookup: CDR1 SGDLS, CDR2 YYNGEE. The CDR3 has 16 residues. V lost 0 bases and J lost 4, with 14 bases in between. The CDR3 DNA reads TGTGCCAGCAGCGTAGGGTCCAGGGGCGCGTACAATGAGCAGTTCTTC. Translation gives CASSVGSRGAYNEQFF.

J is TRBJ1-6 and V is TRBV11-2; D is perhaps TRBD1 (5 bases). V shed 0 bases and J shed 10 bases, with 16 bases lying between them. This CDR3 is built from 16 residues. Germline lookup yields CDR1 SGHAT and CDR2 FQNNGV. CDR3 sequence (DNA): TGTGCCAGCAGCTTAGATCCCTGGGGGGTCGGATCACCCCTCCACTTT. This sequence encodes CASSLDPWGVGSPLHF.

CDR3 DNA: TGCGCCAGCAGCTTGTCCTACACCCTGAACACTGAAGCTTTCTTT. Translation: CASSLSYTLNTEAFF. V is TRBV5-1 and J is TRBJ1-1; D is undetermined. Germline loops: CDR1 SGHRS, CDR2 YFSETQ. CDR3 length: 15 residues. The V end lost 1 base, the J end lost 0 bases, and 10 bases lay between the germline ends. The variable domain in full, with the rest retrieved from reference TRBV5-1 and TRBJ1-1, is KAGVTQTPRYLIKTRGQQVTLSCSPISGHRSVSWYQQTPGQGLQFLFEYFSETQRNKGNFPGRFSGRQFSNSRSEMNVSTLELGDSALYLCASSLSYTLNTEAFFGQGTRLTVV.

This rearrangement joins TRBV9 to TRBJ2-3; 9 bases agree with TRBD2. This CDR3 region has 16 residues. V shed 0 bases and J 3 bases; nucleotides not matched to a gene: 5. Per the germline V gene, CDR1 is SGDLS and CDR2 is YYNGEE. The CDR3 DNA follows: TGTGCCAGCAGCGTAGATAAGCGGGGGGAAACAGATACGCAGTATTTT. Its translation is CASSVDKRGETDTQYF.

The chain recombines TRBV19 with TRBJ2-2, with 9 positions matching TRBD2. Trimming took 4 bases from V and 3 from J; bases not matched to a gene: 15. Germline loops: CDR1 LNHDA, CDR2 SQIVND (reference sequence). CDR3 length: 19 amino acids. CDR3 residues: CASSSPRLAGIAYTGELFF. In nucleotides, the CDR3 is TGTGCCAGTAGTAGCCCGCGGCTAGCGGGGATCGCATACACCGGGGAGCTGTTTTTT.

The chain recombines TRBV6-5 with TRBJ2-5; D uncertain. The CDR3 is 10 residues long. The germline gives CDR1 MNHEY, CDR2 SVGAGI. Trimming removed 9 bases from V and 4 bases from J, with 6 bases in between. CDR3 nucleotides: TGTGCCAGTCTATTAGAGACCCAGTACTTC. It translates to CASLLETQYF.

V and J are TRBV30 and TRBJ1-1, with D possibly being TRBD1 (6 bases). This CDR3 has 12 residues. Germline V gene sequence: CDR1 GTSNPN, CDR2 SVGIG (reference sequence). V was pared by 5 bases and J by 3 bases, with 10 bases between. The CDR3 nucleotides read TGTGCCTGGTCTGGGGGGCACACTGAAGCTTTCTTT. Its translation is CAWSGGHTEAFF.

This clone has a single count. The chain combines TRBV6-1 with TRBJ1-2; a possible D gene is TRBD1 (5 bases). V dropped 1 base and J dropped 4 bases, with 13 bases sitting between them. Per germline, CDR1 MNHNS and CDR2 SASEGT. This CDR3 spans 15 amino acids. CDR3 DNA sequence: TGTGCCAGCAGTGAAGGCACGGGACGGATCTATGGCTACACCTTC. Translation gives CASSEGTGRIYGYTF.

The chain combines TRBV30 with TRBJ1-5; perhaps TRBD1 as D (6 bases). This CDR3 is built from 12 residues. Germline V lookup: CDR1 GTSNPN, CDR2 SVGIG (reference sequence). Deletions cut 8 bases from V and 3 bases from J, with 11 bases between. CDR3 nucleotide sequence: TGTGCCATTGGGGGGCACAATCAGCCCCAGCATTTT. Residues: CAIGGHNQPQHF.

This clone occurred once. The gene calls are TRBV5-1 and TRBJ2-5, with 12 positions matching TRBD2. CDR3 length: 15 amino acids. The ends lost 4 bases at V and 2 bases at J; junction bases unmatched: 3. In germline, CDR1 is SGHRS, CDR2 YFSETQ. In DNA form, the CDR3 reads TGCGCCAGCAGCCCGACTAGCGGGGGTCAAGAGACCCAGTACTTC. It is translated as CASSPTSGGQETQYF.

The chain is built from TRBV29-1 and TRBJ1-1; tentative D call: TRBD1 (5 bases). V shed 6 bases and J shed 4 bases, with 12 bases lying between them. Germline CDR1 is SQVTM and CDR2 is ANQGSEA. The CDR3 totals 12 residues. This CDR3 reads CSVLQGSTEAFF. DNA for the CDR3: TGCAGCGTGTTGCAGGGAAGCACTGAAGCTTTCTTT.

DNA of the CDR3: TGTGCCAGCAGGGGGACAGCTAACTATGGCTACACCTTC. It yields the protein CASRGTANYGYTF. The rearrangement links TRBV6-5 to TRBJ1-2; 7 nucleotides align to TRBD1. Trimming took 6 bases from V and 0 from J; bases not matched to a gene: 1. The CDR3 is made up of 13 amino acids. Germline CDR1 MNHEY, CDR2 SVGAGI.

V gene TRBV7-2 combines with J gene TRBJ2-6; 7 nucleotides agree with TRBD1. With 3 bases clipped from V and 0 bases from J, the junction kept 8 bases outside the gene matches. Per the germline V gene, CDR1 is SGHTA and CDR2 is FQGNSA. This CDR3 region has 18 residues. CDR3 DNA: TGTGCCAGCAGCTTCAGTCGGCAGGGGGTCTCTGGGGCCAACGTCCTGACTTTC. Translated: CASSFSRQGVSGANVLTF. Based on the CDR3 plus reference TRBV7-2 and TRBJ2-6, the full variable domain is GAGVSQSPSNKVTEKGKDVELRCDPISGHTALYWYRQSLGQGLEFLIYFQGNSAPDKSGLPSDRFSAERTGGSVSTLTIQRTQQEDSAVYLCASSFSRQGVSGANVLTFGAGSRLTVL.

The chain combines TRBV18 with TRBJ2-7; 7 bases fit TRBD1. V dropped 0 bases and J dropped 4; count of bases not matched to a gene: 0. Germline V gene lookup returns CDR1 KGHSH and CDR2 LQKENI. CDR3 length: 13 amino acids. The DNA of the CDR3 is TGTGCCAGCTCACCACCGGACAGGTACGAGCAGTACTTC. It is translated as CASSPPDRYEQYF.

V usage is TRBV4-3 and J usage is TRBJ1-1; possibly TRBD1 for D (6 bases). Per germline, CDR1 LGHNA and CDR2 YSLEER. V was clipped by 0 bases and J by 4 bases, with 9 bases between them. The CDR3 consists of 14 residues. The CDR3 bases are TGCGCCAGCAGCCAAGATCTAGGGGGCACTGAAGCTTTCTTT. Its protein is CASSQDLGGTEAFF.

This rearrangement joins TRBV11-2 to TRBJ2-7; 7 bases are a match to TRBD1. Looked up from germline, CDR1 is SGHAT and CDR2 is FQNNGV. Unmatched junction bases numbered 1, after V lost 5 bases and J lost 3 bases. The CDR3 runs 12 residues. Here the CDR3 DNA reads TGTGCCAGCAGCCGGGACAGCTACGAGCAGTACTTC. This gives the protein CASSRDSYEQYF.

The chain couples TRBV4-1 to TRBJ2-4; TRBD1 agrees at 9 bases. CDR3 length equals 21 residues. Unmatched junction bases numbered 16, after V lost 1 base and J lost 0 bases. Germline values: CDR1 MGHRA, CDR2 YSYEKL. The CDR3 sequence is CASSQVQLGGQGKVAKNIQYF. CDR3 DNA sequence: TGCGCCAGCAGCCAAGTTCAGTTGGGGGGACAGGGCAAAGTAGCCAAAAACATTCAGTACTTC.

This chain connects TRBV6-5 to TRBJ2-5; 14 bases line up with TRBD2. Germline V CDR1 and CDR2: MNHEY, SVGAGI. Losses at the gene ends were 9 bases for V and 2 bases for J; bases not matched to a gene: 5. The CDR3 has 15 amino acids. The CDR3 loop is CARKGLAGEQETQYF. The CDR3 region has the DNA TGTGCCAGAAAGGGACTAGCGGGGGAACAAGAGACCCAGTACTTC.

This chain connects TRBV6-5 to TRBJ1-2; D is possibly TRBD1 (5 bases). This CDR3 has 13 residues. Germline assignment: CDR1 MNHEY and CDR2 SVGAGI. The V end was cut by 5 bases, the J end by 4 bases, with 11 bases between. CDR3 protein: CASSQGPTYGYTF. Written as DNA, the CDR3 is TGTGCCAGCAGTCAGGGACCGACCTATGGCTACACCTTC.

Comments on this clone: This CDR3 is also generated by other DNA sequences in the sample. Here the CDR3 reads CASSPGNIQYF. The CDR3 DNA sequence: TGTGCCAGCTCCCCCGGTAACATTCAGTACTTC. V gene TRBV18 combines with J gene TRBJ2-4; unclear D gene. The germline V and J ends were trimmed by 6 bases and 7 bases, with 7 bases remaining between them. CDR1 and CDR2 from the germline V gene are KGHSH and LQKENI. The CDR3 runs to 11 residues.

This chain connects TRBV12-5 to TRBJ2-7; D gene unclear. V shed 5 bases and J shed 5 bases, with 10 bases lying between them. The CDR3 is 12 amino acids. CDR1 is LGHNT, CDR2 FRNRAP, per germline. CDR3 in DNA: TGTGCTAGTGGTCCGAACCCCCACGAGCAGTACTTC. Translated, it gives CASGPNPHEQYF.

This sequence joins TRBV5-5 and TRBJ1-2; tentative D call: TRBD1 (5 bases). V was clipped by 4 bases and J by 4 bases, with 20 bases between them. CDR1 and CDR2 (germline): SGHKS, YYEKEE (reference sequence). This CDR3 has 16 residues. For the CDR3, the DNA is TGTGCCAGCAGCCTGCTCTCTTTGGGACCGAGCTATGGCTACACCTTC. Translating gives CASSLLSLGPSYGYTF. The entire variable domain, with the rest obtained from reference TRBV5-5 and TRBJ1-2, is as follows: DAGVTQSPTHLIKTRGQQVTLRCSPISGHKSVSWYQQVLGQGPQFIFQYYEKEERGRGNFPDRFSARQFPNYSSELNVNALLLGDSALYLCASSLLSLGPSYGYTFGSGTRLTVV.

V and J are TRBV14 and TRBJ2-1; TRBD2 might be the D (5 bases). V lost 5 bases and J lost 6, with 11 bases in between. In germline, CDR1 is SGHDN, CDR2 FVKESK. CDR3 length: 13 amino acids. The CDR3 DNA reads TGTGCCAGCAGCGCCGGACTTGGCAATGAGCAGTTCTTC. Protein sequence: CASSAGLGNEQFF.

The gene calls are TRBV30 and TRBJ1-2; the D gene is possibly TRBD1 (6 bases). The V end was cut by 0 bases, the J end by 4 bases, with 15 bases between. The CDR3 spans 15 residues. In germline, CDR1 is GTSNPN, CDR2 SVGIG (reference sequence). This CDR3 reads CAWSVLKRGTYGYTF. In DNA, the CDR3 is TGTGCCTGGAGTGTTCTCAAGAGGGGGACCTATGGCTACACCTTC.

This chain joins TRBV19 and TRBJ1-2, with D perhaps TRBD1 (6 bases). This CDR3 is built from 15 residues. The V and J ends lost 9 bases and 8 bases respectively, with 25 bases between them. Germline loops: CDR1 LNHDA, CDR2 SQIVND (reference sequence). This CDR3 reads CASGPGVGAPYGYTF. For the CDR3, the DNA is TGTGCCAGCGGCCCGGGGGTGGGGGCCCCATACGGCTACACCTTC.

The chain employs TRBV10-3 and TRBJ1-2, with TRBD1 matching 8 bases. The CDR3 has 15 amino acids. Per the germline V gene, CDR1 is ENHRY and CDR2 is SYGVKD. J lost 7 bases, V lost 0 bases, and 7 bases had no gene match. As DNA, the CDR3 is TGTGCCATCAGTGAGTCGAGGCAGGGGGCTTCTGGCTACACCTTC. Its protein product is CAISESRQGASGYTF.

The chain joins TRBV10-3 to TRBJ2-2; a weak D match, TRBD1 (6 bases). CDR1 and CDR2 from the germline V gene are ENHRY and SYGVKD. The CDR3 sequence is 16 residues long. Trimming took 6 bases from V and 1 from J, leaving 15 bases between them. The CDR3 sequence: CAISDTGTWNTGELFF. DNA for the CDR3: TGTGCCATCAGCGACACCGGGACATGGAACACCGGGGAGCTGTTTTTT.